A selection of T cell receptor beta chains follows, all from one sample in a study of OX40 agonist ivuxolimab in advanced cancers. Sequencing was performed with immunoSEQ multiplex PCR; in TCRdb, only in-frame clones are kept and a portion is missing. The sample yields under 100,000 clones, roughly 89% seen once. Sequenced material: CD4+ or CD8+ T cells sorted from blood, taken in a trial of the OX40 agonist ivuxolimab. The receptor set was obtained from an adult with an advanced solid tumor such as melanoma, head and neck, liver or kidney cancer. CDR3s include the opening cysteine and the closing phenylalanine or tryptophan. A D gene is named only where the DNA matches it firmly. Some rows have no size entry. The others give once, few or many, or a class for an expanded clone.

abundance,d_gene,v_gene,j_gene,CDR3nt,CDR3aa
.,.,TRBV19,TRBJ2-5,TGTGCCAGTAGTACCTCAGGGGAGCTGGAGACCCAGTACTTC,CASSTSGELETQYF
.,.,TRBV19,TRBJ2-3,TGTGCCAGTAGTGGGGGCGGGAGCTTAGATACGCAGTATTTT,CASSGGGSLDTQYF
.,TRBD1,TRBV18,TRBJ2-2,TGTGCCAGCTCACCAACGACAACAGGGGTATCCGGGGAGCTGTTTTTT,CASSPTTTGVSGELFF
.,TRBD2,TRBV28,TRBJ2-1,TGTGCCAGCAGTCGTAAGCGGGGGGGCCTCGGAGAGCAGTTCTTC,CASSRKRGGLGEQFF
.,TRBD2,TRBV7-8,TRBJ2-3,TGTGCCAGCAGCCCCCGGGTAGCGGGAGCACTCCGGACAGATACGCAGTATTTT,CASSPRVAGALRTDTQYF
.,.,TRBV6-5,TRBJ2-6,TGTGCCAGCAGCCGGGACGGCTCTGGGGCCAACGTCCTGACTTTC,CASSRDGSGANVLTF
.,.,TRBV5-8,TRBJ1-1,TGTCGGGCTTCCTTAACAGGCCCAAACACTGAAGCTTTCTTT,CRASLTGPNTEAFF
few,.,TRBV4-1,TRBJ1-1,TGCGCCAGCAGCCAAGTCGGTTGGGGGTACACTGAAGCTTTCTTT,CASSQVGWGYTEAFF
few,.,TRBV13,TRBJ2-7,TGTGCCAGCAGCTTAAGGAACGCGTACGAGCAGTACTTC,CASSLRNAYEQYF
.,.,TRBV2,TRBJ2-7,TGTGCCAGCAGTGGAAGGACGGCGTACGAGCAGTACTTC,CASSGRTAYEQYF
.,.,TRBV5-6,TRBJ2-4,TGTGCCAGCAGCTTGGTTCGCAGGGCCCCCCTAGCCAAAAACATTCAGTACTTC,CASSLVRRAPLAKNIQYF
.,TRBD1,TRBV7-3,TRBJ2-3,TGTGCCAGCAGCACGACAGGGGGTACGCAGTATTTT,CASSTTGGTQYF
.,.,TRBV5-1,TRBJ1-2,TGCGCCAGCAGCTTGGGACCTTTGGAGATTAACTATGGCTACACCTTC,CASSLGPLEINYGYTF
.,TRBD1,TRBV2,TRBJ1-2,TGTGCCAGCAGACCCCCGGGACAGGGGATGGAAGGCTACACCTTC,CASRPPGQGMEGYTF
.,.,TRBV19,TRBJ2-3,TGTGCCAGTAGTATAGATTTAGCCCGGTCAGATACGCAGTATTTT,CASSIDLARSDTQYF
.,.,TRBV5-6,TRBJ2-2,TGTGCCAGCAGCACCGGAGCCATGATTTGGAACACCGGGGAGCTGTTTTTT,CASSTGAMIWNTGELFF
.,TRBD1,TRBV28,TRBJ1-5,TGTGCCAGCAGTAGGGGGCCGAATCAGCCCCAGCATTTT,CASSRGPNQPQHF
few,TRBD1,TRBV30,TRBJ1-6,TGTGCCTGGACCGTAGGGACAGGGAAGGGCTCACCCCTCCACTTT,CAWTVGTGKGSPLHF
.,.,TRBV7-9,TRBJ2-2,TGTGCCAGCAGCTTAGCGATCCTTGGCGGGGAGCTGTTTTTT,CASSLAILGGELFF
.,TRBD1,TRBV19,TRBJ2-7,TGTGCCAGTAGCCCTACAGGGGAGCCCCCGCACGAGCAGTACTTC,CASSPTGEPPHEQYF
.,.,TRBV7-9,TRBJ2-7,TGTGCCAGCAGCTTAGGGAATACCTACGAGCAGTACTTC,CASSLGNTYEQYF
.,TRBD2,TRBV29-1,TRBJ2-3,TGCAGCGTAGAAAGCCTAGCGGGAGATACGCAGTATTTT,CSVESLAGDTQYF
.,.,TRBV7-8,TRBJ2-2,TGTGCCAGCAGCTTTTTGACCGCGAACACCGGGGAGCTGTTTTTT,CASSFLTANTGELFF
.,.,TRBV4-2,TRBJ1-5,TGTGCCAGCAGCCAAGGCCTGCTGAAGGCGCCCCAGCATTTT,CASSQGLLKAPQHF
.,.,TRBV6-5,TRBJ2-7,TGTGCCAGCAGTTTCAGTGGAAGCTCCTACGAGCAGTACTTC,CASSFSGSSYEQYF
few,TRBD1,TRBV28,TRBJ2-7,TGTGCCAGCAGACAGGGGGCTAAGTCCTACGAGCAGTACTTC,CASRQGAKSYEQYF
.,.,TRBV29-1,TRBJ2-1,TGCAGCGTCCTTAGCTCATATGAGCAGTTCTTC,CSVLSSYEQFF